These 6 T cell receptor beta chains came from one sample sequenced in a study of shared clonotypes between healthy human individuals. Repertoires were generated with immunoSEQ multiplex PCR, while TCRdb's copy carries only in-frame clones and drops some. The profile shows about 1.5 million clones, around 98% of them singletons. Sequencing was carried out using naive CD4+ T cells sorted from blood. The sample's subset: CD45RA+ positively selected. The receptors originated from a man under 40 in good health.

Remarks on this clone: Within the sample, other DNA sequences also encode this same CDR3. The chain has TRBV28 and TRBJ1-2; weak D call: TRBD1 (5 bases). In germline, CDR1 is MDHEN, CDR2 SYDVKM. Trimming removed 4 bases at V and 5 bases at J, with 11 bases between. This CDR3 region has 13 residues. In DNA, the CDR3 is TGTGCCAGCAGTTCCGGGACGGTTTATGGCTACACCTTC. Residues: CASSSGTVYGYTF.

Here the CDR3 reads CASSQELVSGRSNEQFF. The CDR3 nucleotides are TGCGCCAGCAGCCAAGAGTTGGTTAGCGGGAGGTCCAATGAGCAGTTCTTC. The chain joins TRBV4-1 to TRBJ2-1, with 10 bases that match TRBD2. CDR1 is MGHRA and CDR2 is YSYEKL in the germline V gene. J lost 6 bases, V lost 0 bases, and 8 bases had no gene match. The CDR3 consists of 17 residues.

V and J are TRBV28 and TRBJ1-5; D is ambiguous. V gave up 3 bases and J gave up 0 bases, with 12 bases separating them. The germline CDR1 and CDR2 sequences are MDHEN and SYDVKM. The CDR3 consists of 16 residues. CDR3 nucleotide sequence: TGTGCCAGCAGTTTCTGGAGCACATTTAGCAATCAGCCCCAGCATTTT. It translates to CASSFWSTFSNQPQHF.

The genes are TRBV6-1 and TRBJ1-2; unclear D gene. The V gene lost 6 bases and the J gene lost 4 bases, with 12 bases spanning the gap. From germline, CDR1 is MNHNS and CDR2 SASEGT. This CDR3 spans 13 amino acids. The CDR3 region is CASRAHQIYGYTF. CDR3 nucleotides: TGTGCCAGCAGGGCACACCAAATCTATGGCTACACCTTC.

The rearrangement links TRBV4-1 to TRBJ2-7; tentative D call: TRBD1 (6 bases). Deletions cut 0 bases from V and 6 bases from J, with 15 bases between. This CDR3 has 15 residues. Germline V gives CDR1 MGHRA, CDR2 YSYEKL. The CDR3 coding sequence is TGCGCCAGCAGCCAAGATTCCGACAGGACCCGCGAGCAGTACTTC. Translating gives CASSQDSDRTREQYF.

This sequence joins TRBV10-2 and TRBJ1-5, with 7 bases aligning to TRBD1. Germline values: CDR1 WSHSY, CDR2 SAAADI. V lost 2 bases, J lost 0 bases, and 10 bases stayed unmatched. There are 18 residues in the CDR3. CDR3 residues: CASSEPGQPWNSNQPQHF. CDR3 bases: TGCGCCAGCAGTGAGCCGGGACAGCCATGGAATAGCAATCAGCCCCAGCATTTT.